This TCR beta chain was obtained from a study of cytomegalovirus exposure and HLA in healthy donors. Overall study findings and caveats: TRBV6-2, TRBV6-3 and other indistinguishable V segments were excluded.

This clone appeared once. Its antigen remains unknown. PCR used 60 Vbeta primers and 13 Jbeta primers. Only in-frame clones appear in the TCRdb table, and some are missing; sequencing was by immunoSEQ multiplex PCR. The repertoire holds roughly 120,000 clones, with approximately 69% as singletons. The CDR3 length is 15 residues. From germline, CDR1 is LGHNA and CDR2 YSLEER. Trimming at V came to 4 bases and at J to 2 bases, leaving 4 bases not matched to a gene. Sequencing was carried out using PBMCs. This chain uses TRBV4-3 with TRBJ2-7, with 11 bases that match TRBD2. This TCR was recovered from a woman in her forties or fifties in good health and CMV-seropositive. CDR3 DNA sequence: TGCGCCAGCAGCCTGGAGGGACTAGCGGCCTACGAGCAGTACTTC. Translated, it gives CASSLEGLAAYEQYF.